This T cell receptor (beta chain) was captured by sequencing in a study of CD8 T cells in Susac syndrome. When the RNA was reverse transcribed, random hexamers were used with an input of roughly 0.45 to 1 ug. TCRdb passed the immunoSEQ multiplex PCR reads through MiXCR, listing each CDR3 protein once. The profile shows roughly 220,000 distinct CDR3 sequences, 85% to 95% of them singletons. V was pared by 0 bases and J by 0 bases, with 12 bases between. Germline V CDR1 and CDR2: LGHNA, YSLEER. This CDR3 has 17 residues. Input material: CD4+ T cells from PBMCs. The chain joins TRBV4-3 to TRBJ1-3, with D uncertain. This TCR was sampled from a human donor with Susac syndrome. CDR3 bases: TGCGCCAGCAGCCAAGAGTGGGCTCGGCGCTCTGGAAACACCATATATTTT. Translating gives CASSQEWARRSGNTIYF.